The 23 T cell receptor beta chains in this list originate from one sample, sequenced in a study of PD-1 blockade in classical Hodgkin lymphoma. Autologous stem cell transplantation was followed by relapse in every patient, and brentuximab vedotin exposure varied. The method was immunoSEQ multiplex PCR; TCRdb's version includes in-frame clones alone and lacks a portion of them. The profile shows about 97,000 clones, approximately 80% of them singletons. The specimen was peripheral blood mononuclear cells (PBMCs), collected at baseline. All receptors derive from a human donor with classical Hodgkin lymphoma.

In this sample, this clone turned up once. The chain carries TRBV10-3 and TRBJ1-1; D is possibly TRBD1 (5 bases). The CDR3 totals 14 residues. The V end was cut by 0 bases, the J end by 5 bases, with 10 bases between. In germline, CDR1 is ENHRY, CDR2 SYGVKD. The CDR3 protein is CAISESGAHTEAFF. The CDR3 DNA is TGTGCCATCAGTGAGTCAGGGGCGCATACTGAAGCTTTCTTT.

This sequence joins TRBV30 and TRBJ2-3; 9 nucleotides agree with TRBD2. CDR3 length: 17 residues. Germline V gives CDR1 GTSNPN, CDR2 SVGIG (reference sequence). V lost 2 bases to trimming and J lost 4 bases; unmatched junction nucleotides: 13. The CDR3 sequence: CAWSPLGVAGAPDTQYF. The CDR3 DNA is TGTGCCTGGAGTCCCCTGGGGGTAGCGGGAGCCCCAGATACGCAGTATTTT.

The chain is built from TRBV27 and TRBJ2-7; TRBD2 might be the D (5 bases). Germline V gene sequence: CDR1 MNHEY, CDR2 SMNVEV (reference sequence). The V end lost 4 bases, the J end lost 7 bases, and 14 bases lay between the germline ends. The CDR3 spans 13 residues. DNA of the CDR3: TGTGCCAGCAGTTCCTCGATTCGGGGTGAGCAGTACTTC. This sequence encodes CASSSSIRGEQYF.

CDR3 sequence (DNA): TGTGCCAGCAGTTACCGGCGGGGGGAGCAGTTCTTC. Encoded protein: CASSYRRGEQFF. The chain couples TRBV6-5 to TRBJ2-1; 7 bases match TRBD2. Germline lookup yields CDR1 MNHEY and CDR2 SVGAGI. The trim removed 2 bases at V and 10 bases at J, leaving 2 bases unmatched. CDR3 length: 12 residues.

The chain has TRBV19 and TRBJ2-3, with 9 bases aligning to TRBD1. Germline CDR1 reads LNHDA; CDR2 reads SQIVND (reference sequence). This CDR3 region has 15 residues. Unmatched junction bases numbered 5, after V lost 6 bases and J lost 1 base. The CDR3 DNA reads TGTGCCAGTAGCCAACAGGGGGCTGGCACAGATACGCAGTATTTT. Its translation is CASSQQGAGTDTQYF.

This chain uses TRBV19 with TRBJ2-2; TRBD1 is a possible D gene (5 bases). V was shortened by 7 bases and J by 4 bases, with 22 bases between the two germline ends. Germline loops: CDR1 LNHDA, CDR2 SQIVND (reference sequence). The CDR3 is 17 amino acids. The CDR3 DNA follows: TGTGCCAGTAAATCGGGCGGAATCAGGGCGTTCACCGGGGAGCTGTTTTTT. Protein: CASKSGGIRAFTGELFF.

J is TRBJ2-6 and V is TRBV7-3; 7 positions match TRBD1. J was trimmed by 2 bases and V by 5 bases; bases with no gene match: 3. The CDR3 loop spans 15 amino acids. The germline V gene has CDR1 SGHTA and CDR2 FQGTGA. In nucleotides, the CDR3 is TGTGCCAGCAGCGCTGACAGGGCTGGGGCCAACGTCCTGACTTTC. This translates into CASSADRAGANVLTF.

V and J are TRBV9 and TRBJ2-1, with 9 bases aligning to TRBD2. V was pared by 0 bases and J by 6 bases, with 10 bases of the junction left unmatched. The germline CDR1 and CDR2 sequences are SGDLS and YYNGEE. There are 17 residues in the CDR3. The chain's CDR3 is CASSVEPSGRRANEQFF. DNA of the CDR3: TGTGCCAGCAGCGTAGAACCGAGCGGGAGGAGAGCCAATGAGCAGTTCTTC.

V gene TRBV5-8 combines with J gene TRBJ2-5; D tentatively fits TRBD1 or TRBD2 (7 bases each). There are 18 residues in the CDR3. Germline assignment: CDR1 SGHTS and CDR2 YDEGEE. V was shortened by 3 bases and J by 1 base, with 22 bases between the two germline ends. CDR3 bases: TGTGCCAGCAGCTCGGTCGGGGGGACAGTCGGTCGCCAAGAGACCCAGTACTTC. The encoded protein is CASSSVGGTVGRQETQYF.

The V gene is TRBV7-9, the J gene TRBJ2-3, with D possibly being TRBD2 (5 bases). Germline V gene sequence: CDR1 SEHNR, CDR2 FQNEAQ (reference sequence). Trimming left V 6 bases short and J 6 bases short, with 10 bases between. The CDR3 spans 12 residues. The CDR3 DNA reads TGTGCCAGCAGGCCCAGGAGGGATACGCAGTATTTT. This encodes CASRPRRDTQYF.

This rearrangement joins TRBV21-1 to TRBJ1-5. TRBV21-1 is recorded as a pseudogene. The CDR3 is made up of 14 amino acids. CDR3 bases: TGTGCCAGACGTAAAGGGTGGTTCAATCAGCCCCAGCATTTT. Translating it yields CARRKGWFNQPQHF.

J is TRBJ2-7 and V is TRBV19; 8 bases line up with TRBD2. Germline V lookup: CDR1 LNHDA, CDR2 SQIVND (reference sequence). V gave up 3 bases and J gave up 4 bases; unmatched junction bases: 8. The CDR3 length is 15 residues. CDR3: CASSMGGSGSYEQYF. CDR3 DNA: TGTGCCAGTAGTATGGGCGGAAGCGGGAGTTACGAGCAGTACTTC.

The V gene is TRBV6-6, the J gene TRBJ2-5; 7 positions agree with TRBD1. The germline V gene has CDR1 MNHNY and CDR2 SVGAGI (reference sequence). V shed 0 bases and J 1 base; nucleotides not matched to a gene: 2. The length of the CDR3 is 15 residues. CDR3 region: CASSYSRGRQETQYF. CDR3 bases: TGTGCCAGCAGTTACTCGAGGGGGCGCCAAGAGACCCAGTACTTC.

This chain joins TRBV30 and TRBJ1-4; weak D call: TRBD1 (6 bases). CDR3 size: 13 residues. The V gene lost 7 bases and the J gene lost 3 bases, with 12 bases spanning the gap. Germline V gene sequence: CDR1 GTSNPN, CDR2 SVGIG (reference sequence). The CDR3 DNA follows: TGTGCCTCCTCTGAGGGGGCTAATGAAAAACTGTTTTTT. Encoded protein: CASSEGANEKLFF.

This chain uses TRBV2 with TRBJ2-1; 8 nucleotides match TRBD2. CDR3 length: 16 residues. V shed 0 bases and J 10 bases; nucleotides not matched to a gene: 11. Per the germline V gene, CDR1 is SNHLY and CDR2 is FYNNEI. The CDR3 region is CASSEAAVAGPGEQFF. In DNA form, the CDR3 reads TGTGCCAGCAGTGAAGCGGCGGTAGCGGGGCCTGGGGAGCAGTTCTTC. The full variable domain, with the rest looked up from reference TRBV2 and TRBJ2-1, is EPEVTQTPSHQVTQMGQEVILRCVPISNHLYFYWYRQILGQKVEFLVSFYNNEISEKSEIFDDQFSVERPDGSNFTLKIRSTKLEDSAMYFCASSEAAVAGPGEQFFGPGTRLTVL.

This sequence joins TRBV27 and TRBJ2-3; D is possibly TRBD1 (5 bases). V was shortened by 5 bases and J by 7 bases, with 13 bases between the two germline ends. Germline CDR1 is MNHEY and CDR2 is SMNVEV (reference sequence). CDR3 length: 13 amino acids. CDR3 residues: CASSLRQSYTQYF. The CDR3 coding sequence is TGTGCCAGCAGTCTCAGACAGAGCTATACGCAGTATTTT.

This rearrangement joins TRBV28 to TRBJ2-7, with 11 bases aligning to TRBD1. Trimming took 6 bases from V and 3 from J; bases not matched to a gene: 4. The germline V gene has CDR1 MDHEN and CDR2 SYDVKM. The CDR3 covers 14 residues. The CDR3 DNA reads as TGTGCCAGCAGCCCCGGGACAGGGGGCTACGAGCAGTACTTC. Amino acids: CASSPGTGGYEQYF.

The CDR3 region has the DNA TGTGCCAGCAGCTTAGCGGGGGGGACAGCCGGTCACGAGCAGTACTTC. This gives the protein CASSLAGGTAGHEQYF. The chain employs TRBV7-8 and TRBJ2-7; D may correspond to TRBD1 or TRBD2 (7 bases each). The V end lost 0 bases, the J end lost 5 bases, and 17 bases lay between the germline ends. In germline, CDR1 is SGHVS, CDR2 FQNEAQ. This CDR3 contains 16 residues.

The chain is built from TRBV28 and TRBJ2-2; 13 bases match TRBD2. The CDR3 runs 15 residues. The V gene end was trimmed by 6 bases and the J gene end by 6 bases; junction bases not matched to a gene: 4. The germline V gene encodes CDR1 MDHEN and CDR2 SYDVKM. The CDR3 coding sequence is TGTGCCAGCAGCCCTGGACTAGCGGGAGCCGGGGAGCTGTTTTTT. Translating it yields CASSPGLAGAGELFF.

The chain employs TRBV5-6 and TRBJ2-7; D remains unclear. Germline V gives CDR1 SGHDT, CDR2 YYEEEE. V shed 4 bases and J shed 2 bases, with 16 bases lying between them. The CDR3 length is 15 residues. Here the CDR3 DNA reads TGTGCCAGCAGCACCCCGGTGGGCCCAACCTACGAGCAGTACTTC. Translated: CASSTPVGPTYEQYF.

The chain combines TRBV6-5 with TRBJ1-1; 8 positions agree with TRBD1. Germline V lookup: CDR1 MNHEY, CDR2 SVGAGI. V gave up 7 bases and J gave up 1 base; unmatched junction bases: 8. The CDR3 is made up of 15 amino acids. The CDR3 DNA reads as TGTGCCAGCACCCGCTCCGGGACAGGGAACACTGAAGCTTTCTTT. Its protein is CASTRSGTGNTEAFF.

This clone was seen a handful of times. The chain links TRBV6-6 to TRBJ1-1; possible D gene TRBD1, 5 bases. CDR3 length equals 13 residues. Per germline, CDR1 MNHNY and CDR2 SVGAGI (reference sequence). V dropped 7 bases and J dropped 4 bases, with 13 bases sitting between them. CDR3 in DNA: TGTGCCAGCACCTTACTCGGGGGCACTGAAGCTTTCTTT. It codes for CASTLLGGTEAFF.

The rearrangement links TRBV2 to TRBJ2-5, with D perhaps matching TRBD1 (6 bases). The CDR3 is 14 residues long. Trimming cost V 4 bases and J 3 bases, with 12 bases left between them. Per germline, CDR1 SNHLY and CDR2 FYNNEI. This chain's CDR3 is CASSGRTAEETQYF. CDR3 in DNA: TGTGCCAGCAGTGGGAGGACAGCCGAAGAGACCCAGTACTTC.